This TCR beta chain was identified in a study of cytomegalovirus exposure and HLA in healthy donors. Study-level background: The 120 validation repertoires matched the approximately 700 first-cohort repertoires in platform, a later analysis reported.

Measured with immunoSEQ multiplex PCR; TCRdb has only the in-frame clones, and not every one. The repertoire holds some 56,000 clones, approximately 94% seen once, with roughly 1.2% in the top ten. Sequenced material: PBMCs. This sequence was found in a man between 18 and 29 years old in good health and CMV-seronegative.

The DNA for the CDR3 is TGTGCCAGCAGCTTGTGGACAGGGGAAACTGAAGCTTTCTTT. Residues: CASSLWTGETEAFF. The chain is built from TRBV7-8 and TRBJ1-1; 9 bases match TRBD1. The CDR3 runs to 14 residues. The germline V gene encodes CDR1 SGHVS and CDR2 FQNEAQ. V gave up 3 bases and J gave up 5 bases; unmatched junction bases: 4.